These 9 T cell receptor beta chains originate from one sample sequenced in a study of blood T cell repertoires in COVID-19. Repertoires were generated with immunoSEQ multiplex PCR, while TCRdb's copy carries only in-frame clones and drops some. The sample consists of around 100,000 clones, over 75% of them appearing once. The sample was peripheral blood. Every receptor here comes from a man aged 45 to 65 with acute or convalescent COVID-19.

CDR3 loop: CASSIENRGVGEQYF. CDR3 sequence (DNA): TGTGCCAGCAGTATCGAGAACAGGGGGGTTGGTGAGCAGTACTTC. The V gene is TRBV27, the J gene TRBJ2-7; 8 bases match TRBD1. Germline V gene data show CDR1 as MNHEY and CDR2 as SMNVEV (reference sequence). Losses at the gene ends were 5 bases for V and 7 bases for J; bases not matched to a gene: 13. The CDR3 runs to 15 residues.

The CDR3 is CAWSPSRDSNIQYF. The CDR3 nucleotides read TGTGCCTGGTCCCCCTCCCGGGACTCGAACATTCAGTACTTC. The chain links TRBV30 to TRBJ2-4, with TRBD2 as a possible D gene (6 bases). The CDR3 is 14 residues long. Trimming left V 5 bases short and J 7 bases short, with 18 bases between. Germline-derived CDR1 and CDR2 are GTSNPN and SVGIG (reference sequence). The complete variable domain, with remaining parts taken from reference TRBV30 and TRBJ2-4, reads SQTIHQWPATLVQPVGSPLSLECTVEGTSNPNLYWYRQAAGRGLQLLFYSVGIGQISSEVPQNLSASRPQDRQFILSSKKLLLSDSGFYLCAWSPSRDSNIQYFGAGTRLSVL.

The chain has TRBV12-2 and TRBJ2-3; the table assigns TRBD1, which was not confirmed against the DNA. TRBV12-2 is labeled a pseudogene. The CDR3 spans 14 residues. CDR3 region: CASRSRDRVDTQYF. The CDR3 bases are TGTGCAAGTCGCTCCCGAGACAGGGTTGATACGCAGTATTTT.

This rearrangement joins TRBV5-5 to TRBJ2-7; 12 positions match TRBD2. The CDR3 extends over 14 amino acids. The junction had 2 bases not matched to a gene; V was cut back by 4 bases and J by 3 bases. The germline V gene encodes CDR1 SGHKS and CDR2 YYEKEE (reference sequence). In DNA form, the CDR3 reads TGTGCCAGCAGCGGACTAGCGGGAAGCTACGAGCAGTACTTC. Translating it yields CASSGLAGSYEQYF.

The V and J genes are TRBV6-2 or TRBV6-3 and TRBJ2-1; D might be TRBD1 (5 bases). CDR3 length equals 17 residues. The ends were cut back, 2 bases at V and 5 bases at J, with 19 bases in the middle. CDR1 MNHEY and CDR2 SVGEGT come from the germline V gene. CDR3 protein: CASSYGDILDKDNEQFF. The DNA of the CDR3 is TGTGCCAGCAGTTACGGTGACATTCTGGACAAGGACAATGAGCAGTTCTTC.

V and J are TRBV6-2 or TRBV6-3 and TRBJ2-7; TRBD2 agrees at 8 bases. Germline loops: CDR1 MNHEY, CDR2 SVGEGT. The V and J ends lost 3 bases and 6 bases, in that order; junction bases with no gene match: 7. This CDR3 has 14 amino acids. CDR3 nucleotide sequence: TGTGCCAGCAGTTATGCCGGGACTAGTCCCGAGCAGTACTTC. Translating it yields CASSYAGTSPEQYF.

V gene TRBV6-6 combines with J gene TRBJ2-2; D remains unclear. V lost 8 bases and J 8 bases, leaving 9 bases between the germline ends. Germline values: CDR1 MNHNY, CDR2 SVGAGI (reference sequence). The CDR3 contains 11 residues. The CDR3 DNA reads TGTGCCAGCGCCCGGGTAGGGGAGCTGTTTTTT. It encodes CASARVGELFF.

The chain is built from TRBV18 and TRBJ2-1; 11 bases agree with TRBD2. The V gene end was trimmed by 3 bases and the J gene end by 5 bases; junction bases not matched to a gene: 0. The germline CDR1 and CDR2 sequences are KGHSH and LQKENI. The CDR3 contains 14 residues. Here the CDR3 DNA reads TGTGCCAGCTCACCGGGACTAGCGGACAATGAGCAGTTCTTC. This codes for CASSPGLADNEQFF.

This rearrangement joins TRBV27 to TRBJ1-2; D unclear. The germline CDR1 and CDR2 sequences are MNHEY and SMNVEV (reference sequence). This CDR3 is built from 13 residues. V was pared by 2 bases and J by 4 bases, with 8 bases between. CDR3 amino acids: CASSLIGVYGYTF. CDR3 bases: TGTGCCAGCAGTTTAATCGGGGTCTATGGCTACACCTTC.